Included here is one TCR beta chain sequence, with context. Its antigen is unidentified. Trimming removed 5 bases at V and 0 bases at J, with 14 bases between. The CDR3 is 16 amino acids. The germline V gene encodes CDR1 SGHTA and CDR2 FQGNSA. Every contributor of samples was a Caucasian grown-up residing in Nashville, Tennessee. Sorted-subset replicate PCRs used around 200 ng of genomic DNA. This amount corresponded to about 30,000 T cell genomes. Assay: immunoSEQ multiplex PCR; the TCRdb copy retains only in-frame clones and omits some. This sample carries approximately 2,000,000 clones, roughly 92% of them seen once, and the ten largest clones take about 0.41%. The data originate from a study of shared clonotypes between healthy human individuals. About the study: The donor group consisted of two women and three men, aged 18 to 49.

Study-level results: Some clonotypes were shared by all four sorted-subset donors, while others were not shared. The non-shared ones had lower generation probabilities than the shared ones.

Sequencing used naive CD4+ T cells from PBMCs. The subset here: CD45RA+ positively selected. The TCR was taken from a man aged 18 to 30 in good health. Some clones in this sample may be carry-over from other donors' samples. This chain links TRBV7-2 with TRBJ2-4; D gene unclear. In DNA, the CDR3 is TGTGCCAGCAGCCCCCTCGGCAGACTAGCCAAAAACATTCAGTACTTC. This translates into CASSPLGRLAKNIQYF.